This T cell receptor (beta chain) was retrieved from a study of vaccination and CD4 T cells after COVID-19. In the study overall: The study drew post-COVID samples a median around 100 days after diagnosis (range 35 to 161).

Per the germline V gene, CDR1 is MNHEY and CDR2 is SVGEGT. Trimming took off 2 bases at V and 4 bases at J, with 12 bases between the two ends. The CDR3 is made up of 15 amino acids. Cultured CD4+ T cell DNA underwent sequencing with the Oncomine TCR Beta short-read assay. The source of extracted genomic DNA was cultured CD4+ T cells. TCRdb independently ran MiXCR on the PCR reads; one entry per CDR3 protein. The sample holds 6,500 to 9,000 distinct CDR3 sequences, around half seen once. Stated treatment: roughly 10-day PBMC culture with coronavirus spike peptide pools or control peptides (ViraFEST assay). One should note that the unexposed donor's CD4+ T cells were collected before the COVID-19 pandemic (2011-2018). Study-level points and caveats: Median reactive clonotypes, those recognizing SARS-CoV-2, rose from 21 to 38, not significantly.

In the case of this clonotype: What it recognizes is unknown.

This TCR came from a human donor in good health. Sequencing used CD4+ T cells from blood, cultured in vitro. The chain combines TRBV6-2 or TRBV6-3 with TRBJ2-1, with D tentatively TRBD1 (6 bases). The CDR3 region is CASSYAPTGYNEQFF. CDR3 sequence (DNA): TGTGCCAGCAGTTACGCACCAACAGGGTACAATGAGCAGTTCTTC.